These 30 T cell receptor beta chains were sequenced from one sample in a study of technical replicates of blood from a few donors. Clones were sequenced by immunoSEQ multiplex PCR, and TCRdb holds only the in-frame ones, with some missing. The data hold 65,000 to 90,000 clones, with about 92% observed a single time. Sequences were obtained from T cells isolated from PBMCs. The receptors were sampled from a human donor in good health.

This chain uses TRBV11-2 with TRBJ1-2; D perhaps matches TRBD1 (6 bases). CDR1 SGHAT and CDR2 FQNNGV come from the germline V gene. This CDR3 contains 13 residues. V gave up 8 bases and J gave up 3 bases, with 13 bases separating them. The CDR3 sequence is CASSRGGDYGYTF. The CDR3 DNA sequence: TGTGCCAGCTCTAGGGGGGGGGACTATGGCTACACCTTC.

The V gene is TRBV14, the J gene TRBJ2-7, with 9 bases fitting TRBD1. CDR1 and CDR2 from the germline V gene are SGHDN and FVKESK. V shed 2 bases, J shed 2 bases, and the junction held 4 bases outside the gene matches. The CDR3 sequence is 15 residues long. CDR3 in amino acids: CASSQPGQGTYEQYF. The CDR3 DNA follows: TGTGCCAGCAGCCAACCGGGACAGGGCACCTACGAGCAGTACTTC.

This sequence joins TRBV7-6 and TRBJ1-2; maybe TRBD1 (6 bases). The V end lost 5 bases, the J end lost 2 bases, and 15 bases lay between the germline ends. Germline lookup yields CDR1 SGHVS and CDR2 FNYEAQ. The CDR3 loop spans 15 amino acids. DNA of the CDR3: TGTGCCAGCAGCGCCGCCGCAACAGGGAACTATGGCTACACCTTC. Translating it yields CASSAAATGNYGYTF.

The V and J genes are TRBV11-3 and TRBJ2-3; 8 nucleotides align to TRBD1. Trimming at V came to 3 bases and at J to 2 bases, leaving 4 bases not matched to a gene. Germline CDR1 reads SGHNT; CDR2 reads YENEEA. The CDR3 extends over 15 amino acids. The CDR3 DNA reads TGTGCCAGCAGCTTCCGGGACAGGACCACAGATACGCAGTATTTT. This codes for CASSFRDRTTDTQYF.

This sequence joins TRBV5-8 and TRBJ1-1, with no clear D. Between the trimmed V and J ends, which lost 0 bases and 1 base, there was a span of 4 bases. This CDR3 is 13 amino acids long. Germline V gene sequence: CDR1 SGHTS, CDR2 YDEGEE. CDR3 DNA: TGTGCCAGCAGCTTGGCAGGGAACACTGAAGCTTTCTTT. This gives the protein CASSLAGNTEAFF.

This chain links TRBV2 with TRBJ1-2; D is ambiguous. Germline CDR1 is SNHLY and CDR2 is FYNNEI. The CDR3 totals 16 residues. Trimming pared 2 bases from V and 6 bases from J, leaving 19 bases between. CDR3 nucleotide sequence: TGTGCCAGCAGTGAACCGGTGGAGCTTTCTGGTCATGGCTACACCTTC. Translating gives CASSEPVELSGHGYTF.

V and J are TRBV30 and TRBJ1-5; 7 bases are shared with TRBD1. CDR1 and CDR2 from the germline V gene are GTSNPN and SVGIG (reference sequence). The CDR3 has 16 amino acids. Germline trimming cut 3 bases from V and 3 bases from J; bases unmatched to any gene: 11. The CDR3 nucleotides are TGTGCCTGGAGCCTCGGGACAGAGAAATTCAATCAGCCCCAGCATTTT. Amino acids: CAWSLGTEKFNQPQHF.

The rearrangement joins TRBV10-3 to TRBJ1-4, with D possibly being TRBD1 (5 bases). The CDR3 runs to 13 residues. The V gene lost 6 bases and the J gene lost 8 bases, with 13 bases spanning the gap. CDR1 and CDR2 from the germline V gene are ENHRY and SYGVKD. CDR3 nucleotide sequence: TGTGCCATCAGCAGCCTAGACAGCGAAAAACTGTTTTTT. Translation gives CAISSLDSEKLFF.

The chain has TRBV25-1 and TRBJ2-7; the D gene is possibly TRBD2 (5 bases). V lost 3 bases to trimming and J lost 6 bases, with 6 bases between them. CDR3 length equals 11 residues. Germline CDR1 reads MGHDK; CDR2 reads SYGVNS. CDR3 DNA sequence: TGTGCCAGCAGTGACCGGGGCGAGCAGTACTTC. This codes for CASSDRGEQYF.

The genes are TRBV28 and TRBJ2-7, with D tentatively TRBD1 (5 bases). Trimming shortened V by 8 bases and J by 1 base, and 12 bases separated the two germline ends. Germline V gives CDR1 MDHEN, CDR2 SYDVKM. The CDR3 length is 13 residues. The CDR3 spells CASPQGYSYEQYF. CDR3 nucleotides: TGTGCCAGCCCTCAGGGATATTCCTACGAGCAGTACTTC. The complete variable domain, with remaining parts taken from reference TRBV28 and TRBJ2-7, reads DVKVTQSSRYLVKRTGEKVFLECVQDMDHENMFWYRQDPGLGLRLIYFSYDVKMKEKGDIPEGYSVSREKKERFSLILESASTNQTSMYLCASPQGYSYEQYFGPGTRLTVT.

V and J are TRBV18 and TRBJ1-3, with D unclear. From germline, CDR1 is KGHSH and CDR2 LQKENI. With 8 bases removed from V and 2 bases from J, the gap between germline ends came to 10 bases. The CDR3 extends over 13 amino acids. The CDR3 sequence is CASHPGTGNTIYF. The CDR3 DNA sequence: TGTGCCAGCCATCCGGGGACTGGAAACACCATATATTTT.

This clone was seen once. A read error may produce the germline difference seen at one junction end. V and J are TRBV10-1 and TRBJ2-2, with 7 bases fitting TRBD1. The CDR3 consists of 15 residues. Germline V gives CDR1 WNHNN, CDR2 SYGVQD (reference sequence). The CDR3 coding sequence is TGCGCCAGCAGTGAGGACAGGGAGAACATCGGGGAGCTGTTTTTT. Its translation: CASSEDRENIGELFF.

This clone was observed once. The rearrangement uses TRBV15 and TRBJ2-3, with 9 bases identical to TRBD2. This CDR3 has 16 residues. With 1 base clipped from V and 6 bases from J, the junction kept 8 bases outside the gene matches. The germline gives CDR1 LNHNV, CDR2 YYDKDF (reference sequence). The CDR3 DNA reads TGTGCCACCAGCAGAGGCAGTAGCGGGAGATGGGATACGCAGTATTTT. It translates to CATSRGSSGRWDTQYF.

The chain joins TRBV6-6 to TRBJ1-5; 7 positions agree with TRBD1. The V gene's germline CDR1 is MNHNY and CDR2 SVGAGI (reference sequence). This CDR3 is 13 amino acids long. After removal of 4 bases from V and 5 bases from J, the junction contained 2 bases not matched to a gene. As DNA, the CDR3 is TGTGCCAGCAGTTTGGGACAGCATCAGCCCCAGCATTTT. The encoded protein is CASSLGQHQPQHF.

This chain uses TRBV18 with TRBJ2-7; 7 nucleotides agree with TRBD1. CDR1 and CDR2 (germline): KGHSH, LQKENI. The CDR3 covers 15 residues. J gave up 3 bases and V 3 bases, and 8 bases lay outside the gene matches. CDR3 DNA: TGTGCCAGCTCACCGTCGACAGGGTTTATCTACGAGCAGTACTTC. It codes for CASSPSTGFIYEQYF.

CDR3 sequence reads: CASSATSGVGKLFF. DNA for the CDR3: TGTGCCAGCAGCGCAACATCAGGGGTGGGAAAACTGTTTTTT. The chain carries TRBV7-6 and TRBJ1-4, with D perhaps TRBD1 (6 bases). V was trimmed by 5 bases and J by 10 bases, leaving 17 bases between them. CDR3 length: 14 residues. The germline V gene encodes CDR1 SGHVS and CDR2 FNYEAQ.

The chain carries TRBV11-2 and TRBJ1-1; 9 bases are a match to TRBD1. This CDR3 is built from 17 residues. The germline V gene encodes CDR1 SGHAT and CDR2 FQNNGV. J gave up 3 bases and V 5 bases, and 13 bases lay outside the gene matches. The CDR3: CASSLSGTGILYTEAFF. The CDR3 DNA reads TGTGCCAGCAGCCTCAGCGGGACAGGGATTCTATACACTGAAGCTTTCTTT.

The chain is built from TRBV6-1 and TRBJ2-1; no reliable D call. The germline V and J ends were trimmed by 2 bases and 2 bases, with 10 bases remaining between them. The CDR3 extends over 15 amino acids. Germline-derived CDR1 and CDR2 are MNHNS and SASEGT. In DNA form, the CDR3 reads TGTGCCAGCAGTGAACCAGTGGGCGCCTACAATGAGCAGTTCTTC. Encoded protein: CASSEPVGAYNEQFF.

The chain links TRBV19 to TRBJ1-2; D gene ambiguous. The germline gives CDR1 LNHDA, CDR2 SQIVND (reference sequence). The V and J ends lost 0 bases and 2 bases respectively, with 7 bases between them. The CDR3 is made up of 14 amino acids. The CDR3 nucleotides are TGTGCCAGTAGTATAGACAGGTTCAACTATGGCTACACCTTC. As protein: CASSIDRFNYGYTF.

The gene calls are TRBV27 and TRBJ2-2; D is possibly TRBD2 (5 bases). This CDR3 contains 14 residues. With 6 bases removed from V and 6 bases from J, the gap between germline ends came to 14 bases. Germline V gene lookup returns CDR1 MNHEY and CDR2 SMNVEV (reference sequence). The CDR3 DNA reads as TGTGCCAGCAGCGGGAAAAGGGCGGCCGGGGAGCTGTTTTTT. Its translation is CASSGKRAAGELFF.

The chain couples TRBV27 to TRBJ2-1; the D is unclear. From germline, CDR1 is MNHEY and CDR2 SMNVEV (reference sequence). V lost 5 bases to trimming and J lost 3 bases, with 8 bases between them. This CDR3 contains 13 residues. The CDR3 reads CASSQSSYNEQFF. The CDR3 nucleotides read TGTGCCAGCAGTCAGTCTAGCTACAATGAGCAGTTCTTC.

V gene TRBV15 combines with J gene TRBJ1-4, with unresolved D. The CDR3 runs to 14 residues. Germline V gene lookup returns CDR1 LNHNV and CDR2 YYDKDF (reference sequence). The V gene lost 1 base and the J gene lost 5 bases, with 8 bases spanning the gap. This CDR3 reads CATSRVPVNEKLFF. CDR3 DNA: TGTGCCACCAGCAGAGTCCCCGTGAATGAAAAACTGTTTTTT.

The rearrangement joins TRBV21-1 to TRBJ2-7; TRBD2 reflects the table's D call only, with no check against the DNA. TRBV21-1 is designated a pseudogene. The CDR3 has 12 residues. The CDR3 DNA reads as TGTGCCAGCAGCAAAAGAGGCTACGAGCAGTACTTC. Protein product: CASSKRGYEQYF.

The V gene is TRBV7-6, the J gene TRBJ1-5; D perhaps matches TRBD1 (6 bases). Trimming pared 3 bases from V and 3 bases from J, leaving 9 bases between. CDR3 length: 14 residues. Germline CDR1 SGHVS, CDR2 FNYEAQ. The CDR3 protein is CASSLGGPNQPQHF. CDR3 DNA sequence: TGTGCCAGCAGCTTGGGGGGGCCCAATCAGCCCCAGCATTTT. The whole variable domain, filled in from reference TRBV7-6 and TRBJ1-5, reads GAGVSQSPRYKVTKRGQDVALRCDPISGHVSLYWYRQALGQGPEFLTYFNYEAQQDKSGLPNDRFSAERPEGSISTLTIQRTEQRDSAMYRCASSLGGPNQPQHFGDGTRLSIL.

The chain is built from TRBV30 and TRBJ1-5; no clear D gene. The CDR3 extends over 15 amino acids. Germline V gene data show CDR1 as GTSNPN and CDR2 as SVGIG (reference sequence). Trimming took 0 bases from V and 7 from J, leaving 16 bases between them. CDR3: CAWSVLSGVSQPQHF. The CDR3 nucleotides are TGTGCCTGGAGTGTACTTAGCGGGGTAAGCCAGCCCCAGCATTTT.

J is TRBJ2-5 and V is TRBV5-1; 10 positions agree with TRBD1. The germline V gene has CDR1 SGHRS and CDR2 YFSETQ. The V gene end was trimmed by 4 bases and the J gene end by 5 bases; junction bases not matched to a gene: 5. The CDR3 has 14 amino acids. The CDR3 DNA reads TGCGCCAGCAGCCAGGGACAGGGGCAGGAGACCCAGTACTTC. It specifies CASSQGQGQETQYF. The full variable domain, rest sourced from reference TRBV5-1 and TRBJ2-5, is KAGVTQTPRYLIKTRGQQVTLSCSPISGHRSVSWYQQTPGQGLQFLFEYFSETQRNKGNFPGRFSGRQFSNSRSEMNVSTLELGDSALYLCASSQGQGQETQYFGPGTRLLVL.

J is TRBJ1-1 and V is TRBV4-1; D is undetermined. This CDR3 is 14 amino acids long. The germline CDR1 and CDR2 sequences are MGHRA and YSYEKL. Trimming took 0 bases from V and 0 from J, leaving 5 bases between them. As DNA, the CDR3 is TGCGCCAGCAGCCAAGATCAGTTGAACACTGAAGCTTTCTTT. This encodes CASSQDQLNTEAFF.

The rearrangement joins TRBV9 to TRBJ1-5; D may be TRBD1 (6 bases). CDR3 length equals 15 residues. CDR1 SGDLS and CDR2 YYNGEE come from the germline V gene. The V end lost 3 bases, the J end lost 1 base, and 11 bases lay between the germline ends. CDR3 sequence (DNA): TGTGCCAGCAGCGAGACAGGTAAAAGCAATCAGCCCCAGCATTTT. This gives the protein CASSETGKSNQPQHF.

The chain combines TRBV10-3 with TRBJ2-5; D gene ambiguous. Trimming took 6 bases from V and 2 from J, leaving 10 bases between them. The CDR3 is made up of 13 amino acids. Germline CDR1 ENHRY, CDR2 SYGVKD. CDR3 in DNA: TGTGCCATCAGACTCGAGGATCAAGAGACCCAGTACTTC. It codes for CAIRLEDQETQYF.

The J gene is TRBJ2-1, the V gene TRBV6-4; D unresolved. Germline assignment: CDR1 MRHNA and CDR2 SNTAGT. Trimming cost V 3 bases and J 0 bases, with 9 bases left between them. This CDR3 has 15 residues. The CDR3 region has the DNA TGTGCCAGCAGTGATTATCGGAGCTCCTACAATGAGCAGTTCTTC. This sequence encodes CASSDYRSSYNEQFF.